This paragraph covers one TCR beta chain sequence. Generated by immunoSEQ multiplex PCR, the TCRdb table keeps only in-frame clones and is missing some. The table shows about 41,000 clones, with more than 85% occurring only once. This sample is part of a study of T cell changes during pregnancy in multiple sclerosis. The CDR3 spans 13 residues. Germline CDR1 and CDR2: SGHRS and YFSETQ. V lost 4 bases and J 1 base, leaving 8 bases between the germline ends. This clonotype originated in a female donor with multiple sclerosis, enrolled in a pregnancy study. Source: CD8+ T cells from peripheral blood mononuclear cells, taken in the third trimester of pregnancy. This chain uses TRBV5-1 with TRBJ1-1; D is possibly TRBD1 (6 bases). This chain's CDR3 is CASSTGQNTEAFF. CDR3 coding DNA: TGCGCCAGCAGCACGGGACAGAACACTGAAGCTTTCTTT.